This T cell receptor (beta chain) was observed in a study of T cell changes during pregnancy in multiple sclerosis. TCRdb's copy holds only in-frame clones and misses some; the assay was immunoSEQ multiplex PCR. The sample has about 75,000 clones, roughly 90% seen once. There are 14 residues in the CDR3. Germline CDR1 and CDR2: MNHEY and SVGAGI. The J segment lost 8 bases and the V segment lost 6 bases, leaving 6 bases of the junction unmatched. The origin of this receptor is a female donor in good health, enrolled as a control in a pregnancy study. The specimen comprised peripheral blood, sampled in the first trimester of pregnancy. The chain joins TRBV6-5 to TRBJ1-4; 10 bases map to TRBD1. CDR3 region: CASSLDRGREKLFF. Here the CDR3 DNA reads TGTGCCAGCAGCCTCGACAGGGGGCGCGAAAAACTGTTTTTT.